This TCR beta chain was captured by sequencing in a study of blood T cell repertoires in COVID-19. About the research overall: Spain, Italy and the United States supplied samples that represented acute and convalescent COVID-19. T cells, B-cell-depleted T cells, or PBMCs supplied cDNA or gDNA.

Authors' analysis steps: Amplifying reference gene primers gave estimates of nucleated cell counts. Method: immunoSEQ multiplex PCR; TCRdb's copy keeps in-frame clones and lacks some. V and J calls and clone size are those listed in that table; D and trimming were worked out from the DNA. Of about 76,000 clones in the sample, approximately 78% are singletons; the top ten hold 27%. The ends lost 5 bases at V and 0 bases at J; junction bases unmatched: 12. This CDR3 spans 17 amino acids. Germline-derived CDR1 and CDR2 are SGHTA and FQGNSA. The TCR sequence derives from a human donor in a cohort sampled during active COVID-19. The sequencing input was peripheral blood. This rearrangement joins TRBV7-2 to TRBJ2-7; 8 bases fit TRBD2. The CDR3 reads CASSVQGAGDLSYEQYF. The CDR3, as DNA: TGTGCCAGCAGCGTGCAAGGAGCGGGGGACCTCTCCTACGAGCAGTACTTC.